Listed here are 5 T cell receptor beta chains from one sample, sequenced in a study of CD8 T cells in ankylosing spondylitis. The study's findings and limits: The study identified a TCR beta motif of under ten highly homologous variants that appeared characteristic of ankylosing spondylitis blood.

In TCRdb, the 5' RACE reads were re-called with MiXCR into one record per CDR3 protein. The table has 750,000 to 850,000 distinct CDR3 sequences, roughly 10% seen once. No antigen is known for these receptors. The specimen was blood, either unsorted or a sorted T cell fraction (not recorded which). The receptor source for this set is a male donor with ankylosing spondylitis.

This sequence joins TRBV28 and TRBJ2-3; TRBD1 matches at 8 bases. The CDR3 extends over 14 amino acids. The V and J ends lost 7 bases and 5 bases, in that order; junction bases with no gene match: 8. The V gene's germline CDR1 is MDHEN and CDR2 SYDVKM. The CDR3 here is CASIPDRVVDTQYF. DNA for the CDR3: TGTGCCAGCATTCCGGACAGGGTGGTAGATACGCAGTATTTT.

This clonotype was counted ten times or more. The chain is built from TRBV12-3 or TRBV12-4 and TRBJ2-1, with a weak D call TRBD2 (5 bases). The length of the CDR3 is 17 residues. Trimming removed 2 bases from V and 0 bases from J, with 14 bases in between. The CDR3 coding sequence is TGTGCCAGCAGTTTAAGCCTAGCCGAAACCTCCTACAATGAGCAGTTCTTC. Translation: CASSLSLAETSYNEQFF.

This chain joins TRBV29-1 and TRBJ2-5; 8 bases line up with TRBD2. The CDR3 is 12 amino acids. V trimming: 7 bases; J trimming: 7 bases; junction bases outside the gene matches: 8. The germline V gene has CDR1 SQVTM and CDR2 ANQGSEA. The CDR3 reads CSAGGGRRTQYF. In nucleotides, the CDR3 is TGCAGCGCGGGGGGGGGTCGGAGGACCCAGTACTTC.

The chain employs TRBV6-2 or TRBV6-3 and TRBJ2-7; no firm D call. The CDR3 runs to 15 residues. The germline V and J ends were trimmed by 2 bases and 2 bases, with 13 bases remaining between them. Germline CDR1 is MNHEY and CDR2 is SVGEGT. This CDR3 is CASSYMARSAYEQYF. CDR3 coding DNA: TGTGCCAGCAGTTACATGGCCCGAAGCGCCTACGAGCAGTACTTC.

There are many counts of this clonotype. J is TRBJ1-1 and V is TRBV25-1, with 10 bases matching TRBD1. Looked up from germline, CDR1 is MGHDK and CDR2 is SYGVNS. The CDR3 spans 14 residues. J gave up 6 bases and V 2 bases, and 3 bases lay outside the gene matches. Here the CDR3 reads CASSEQGQGAEAFF. The CDR3 DNA reads TGTGCCAGCAGTGAACAAGGACAGGGGGCTGAAGCTTTCTTT.